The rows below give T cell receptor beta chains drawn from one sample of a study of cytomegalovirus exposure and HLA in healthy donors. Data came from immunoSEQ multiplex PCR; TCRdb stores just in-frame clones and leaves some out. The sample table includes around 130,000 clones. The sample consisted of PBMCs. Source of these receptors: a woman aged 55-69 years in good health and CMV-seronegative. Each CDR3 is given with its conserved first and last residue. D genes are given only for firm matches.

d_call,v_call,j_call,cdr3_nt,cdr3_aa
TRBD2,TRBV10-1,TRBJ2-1,TGCGCCAGCAGTGATGATAGCGGGGATGAGCAGTTCTTC,CASSDDSGDEQFF
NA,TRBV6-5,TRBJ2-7,TGTGCCAGCGCTTCCGGGACAAAGAGCTGGCAGTACTTC,CASASGTKSWQYF
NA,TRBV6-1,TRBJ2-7,TGTGCCAGCTGGGAGGTGGGCGAGCAGTACTTC,CASWEVGEQYF
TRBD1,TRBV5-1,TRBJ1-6,TGCGCCAGCAGCTCGGGACAGGGTGGTTCACCCCTCCACTTT,CASSSGQGGSPLHF
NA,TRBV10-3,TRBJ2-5,TGTGCCACGGGGTCTGGGGGGACTTTACAAGAGACCCAGTACTTC,CATGSGGTLQETQYF
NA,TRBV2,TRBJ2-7,TGTGCCAGCACCCCCGGGACAAGGGGATACGAGCAGTACTTC,CASTPGTRGYEQYF
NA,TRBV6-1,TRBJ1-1,TGTGCCAGCAGTGCCCAGGGGAACACTGAAGCTTTCTTT,CASSAQGNTEAFF
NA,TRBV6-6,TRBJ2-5,TGTGCCAGCAGTTACTCAGGGGACCAAGAGACCCAGTACTTC,CASSYSGDQETQYF
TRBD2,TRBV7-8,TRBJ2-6,TGTGCCAGCAGCCTCCTGTGGAGCGGGGGGGCCGACGGGGCCAACGTCCTGACTTTC,CASSLLWSGGADGANVLTF
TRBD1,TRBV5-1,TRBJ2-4,TGCGCCAGCAGCGCGGGACAGGGGGCAAACATTCAGTACTTC,CASSAGQGANIQYF
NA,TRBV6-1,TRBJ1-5,TGTGCCAGCAATGTACAGCAGTATAGCAATCAGCCCCAGCATTTT,CASNVQQYSNQPQHF
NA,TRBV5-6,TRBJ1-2,TGTGCCAGCAGCTTACCGGGGGGGATATATGGCTACACCTTC,CASSLPGGIYGYTF
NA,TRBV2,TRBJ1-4,TGTGCCAGCAGTGACAGGCCAGTGGGGCTCCCAGGGGAACTGTTTTTT,CASSDRPVGLPGELFF
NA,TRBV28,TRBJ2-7,TGTGCCAGCAGTCCGGGTGGAGCAGAAAGGTCGGGGGAGCAGTACTTC,CASSPGGAERSGEQYF
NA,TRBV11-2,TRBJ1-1,TGTGCCAGCAGCTTCAATAGTTTGCGGCTAACGGGCACTGAAGCTTTCTTT,CASSFNSLRLTGTEAFF
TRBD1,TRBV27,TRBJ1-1,TGTGCCAGCAGTGGGGACAGGGGTTCTTCTGAAGCTTTCTTT,CASSGDRGSSEAFF
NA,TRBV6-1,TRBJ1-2,TGTGCCAGCAGGGACTACCTAGACTATGGCTACACCTTC,CASRDYLDYGYTF
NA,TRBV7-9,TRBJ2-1,TGTGCCAGCAGCCCCAGTATCTCCAGAAGCTACAATGAGCAGTTCTTC,CASSPSISRSYNEQFF
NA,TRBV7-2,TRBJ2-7,TGTGCCAGCAGCTTGACGTCCGGGGGCTACGAGCAGTACTTC,CASSLTSGGYEQYF
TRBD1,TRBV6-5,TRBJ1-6,TGTGCCAGCAGTTACTTGGCGACAGGGGTGGATTCACCCCTCCACTTT,CASSYLATGVDSPLHF
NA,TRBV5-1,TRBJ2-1,TGCGCCAGCAGCTTGGGACGGGACAATGAGCAGTTCTTC,CASSLGRDNEQFF
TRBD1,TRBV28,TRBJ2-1,TGTGCCAGCAGTTCCCTAGGACAGGGGGGTGTGGATGAGCAGTTCTTC,CASSSLGQGGVDEQFF
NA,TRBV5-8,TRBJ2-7,TGTGCCAGCAGCTTGGGTCCTCAGGCTGCCTACGAGCAGTACTTC,CASSLGPQAAYEQYF
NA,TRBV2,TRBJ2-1,TGTGCCAGCAGCGACTTAACCGGGGACAATGAGCAGTTCTTC,CASSDLTGDNEQFF
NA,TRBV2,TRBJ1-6,TGTGCCAGCAGTGAAGAGAGCGGGAGGCTGGATTCACCCCTCCACTTT,CASSEESGRLDSPLHF
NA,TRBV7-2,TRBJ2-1,TGTGCCAGCAGCTTTGGGGGGATTCTCCGGAGTGGTGAGCAGTTCTTC,CASSFGGILRSGEQFF
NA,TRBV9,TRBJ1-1,TGTGCCAGCAGCGAGACGACAGGGAACACTGAAGCTTTCTTT,CASSETTGNTEAFF
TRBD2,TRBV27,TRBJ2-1,TGTGCCAGCAGCTTAGCGGGAGGCACTGGTGAGCAGTTCTTC,CASSLAGGTGEQFF